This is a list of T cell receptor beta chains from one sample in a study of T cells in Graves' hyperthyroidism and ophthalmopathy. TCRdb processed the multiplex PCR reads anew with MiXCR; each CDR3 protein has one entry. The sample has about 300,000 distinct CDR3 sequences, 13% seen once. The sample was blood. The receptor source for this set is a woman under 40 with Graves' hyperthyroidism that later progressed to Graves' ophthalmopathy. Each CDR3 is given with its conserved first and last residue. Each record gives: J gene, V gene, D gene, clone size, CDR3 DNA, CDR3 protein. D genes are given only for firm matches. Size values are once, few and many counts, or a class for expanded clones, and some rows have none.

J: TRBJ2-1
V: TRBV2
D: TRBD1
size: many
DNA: TGTGCCAGCAATTCTGACAGGGGACGCGAGCAGTTCTTC
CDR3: CASNSDRGREQFF

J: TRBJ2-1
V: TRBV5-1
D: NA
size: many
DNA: TGTGCCAGCAGCTCGACTAGTAATGAGCAGTTCTTC
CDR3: CASSSTSNEQFF

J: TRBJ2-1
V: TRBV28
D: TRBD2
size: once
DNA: TGTGCCAGCACCGAAATAGGACTAGCGGGAGGGGCCTACAATGAGCAGTTCTTC
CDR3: CASTEIGLAGGAYNEQFF

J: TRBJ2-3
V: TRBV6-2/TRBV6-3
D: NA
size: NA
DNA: TGTGCCAGCAGGTACCAGTCTTTGGAGTATTTT
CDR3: CASRYQSLEYF

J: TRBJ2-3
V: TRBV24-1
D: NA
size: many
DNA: TGTGCCACCAGTGATTTCAGCGCAGAAGATACGCAGTATTTT
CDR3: CATSDFSAEDTQYF

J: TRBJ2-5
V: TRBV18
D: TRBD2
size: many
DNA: TGTGCCAGTTTCCTGGGACTAGCGTCCAGACAAGAGACCCAGTACTTC
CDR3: CASFLGLASRQETQYF

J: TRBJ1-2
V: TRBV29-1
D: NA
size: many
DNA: TGCAGCGCCCTCGGGGTTTATGGCTACACCTTC
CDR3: CSALGVYGYTF

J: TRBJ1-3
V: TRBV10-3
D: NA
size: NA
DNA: TGTGCCATCAGTGAGTCGGTGGTATTTGGGGGAAACACCATATATTTT
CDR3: CAISESVVFGGNTIYF

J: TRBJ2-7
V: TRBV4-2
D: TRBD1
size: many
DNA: TGTGCCAGCAGCCCCGATTTACCGGGACAGGGATCCTACGAGCAGTACTTC
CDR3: CASSPDLPGQGSYEQYF

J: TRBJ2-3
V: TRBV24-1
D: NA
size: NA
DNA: TGTGCCACCAGTGCCGGGGCCCCAGATACGCAGTATTTT
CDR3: CATSAGAPDTQYF

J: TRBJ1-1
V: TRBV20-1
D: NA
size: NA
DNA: TGCAGTGCCAACCCTTTTCTGATTGAAGCTTTCTTT
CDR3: CSANPFLIEAFF

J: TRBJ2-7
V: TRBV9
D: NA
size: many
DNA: TGTGCCAGCAGCCCGGATGGGGAAGCGAGGGACGAGCAGTACTTC
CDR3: CASSPDGEARDEQYF

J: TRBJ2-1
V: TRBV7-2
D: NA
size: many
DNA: TGTGCCAGCAGCCCTATCCCGGGACCCTACAATGAGCAGTTCTTC
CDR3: CASSPIPGPYNEQFF

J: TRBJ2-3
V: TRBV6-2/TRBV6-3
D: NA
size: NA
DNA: TGTGCCAGCTTGGCTAGCCCCACAGATACGCAGTATTTT
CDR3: CASLASPTDTQYF

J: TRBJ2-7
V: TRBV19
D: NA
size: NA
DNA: TGTGCCAGTACCTCGGCGGGGGCCTCCTACGAGCAGTACTTC
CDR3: CASTSAGASYEQYF

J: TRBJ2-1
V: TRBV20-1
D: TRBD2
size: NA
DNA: TGCAGTGCTAGAGATCTCGGCGGGAGAGGAAATGAGCAGTTCTTC
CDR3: CSARDLGGRGNEQFF

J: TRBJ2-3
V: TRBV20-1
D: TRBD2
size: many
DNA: TGCAGTGCTAGAGCCCCGACTAGCAGGACTGGAGATACGCAGTATTTT
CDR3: CSARAPTSRTGDTQYF

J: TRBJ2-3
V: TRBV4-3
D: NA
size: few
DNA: TGCGCCAGCAGCCAAGAAATCGGGAGCTCAGATACGCAGTATTTT
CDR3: CASSQEIGSSDTQYF

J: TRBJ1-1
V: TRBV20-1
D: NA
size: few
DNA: TGCAGTGCTAGCAGCAATCACAAAGCTTTCTTT
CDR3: CSASSNHKAFF

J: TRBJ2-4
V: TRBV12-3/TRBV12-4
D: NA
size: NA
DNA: TGTGCCAGCAGTTTTTACCCAGGGGGGAACATTCAGTACTTC
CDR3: CASSFYPGGNIQYF

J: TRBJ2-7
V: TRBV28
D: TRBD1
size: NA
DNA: TGTGCCAGCAGTTTTCCCGGGACAGGAGCCTACGAGCAGTACTTC
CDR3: CASSFPGTGAYEQYF

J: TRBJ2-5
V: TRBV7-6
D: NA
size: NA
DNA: TGTGCCAGCAGCTCAGGGGGGACACGAGGGGAGACCCAGTACTTC
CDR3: CASSSGGTRGETQYF